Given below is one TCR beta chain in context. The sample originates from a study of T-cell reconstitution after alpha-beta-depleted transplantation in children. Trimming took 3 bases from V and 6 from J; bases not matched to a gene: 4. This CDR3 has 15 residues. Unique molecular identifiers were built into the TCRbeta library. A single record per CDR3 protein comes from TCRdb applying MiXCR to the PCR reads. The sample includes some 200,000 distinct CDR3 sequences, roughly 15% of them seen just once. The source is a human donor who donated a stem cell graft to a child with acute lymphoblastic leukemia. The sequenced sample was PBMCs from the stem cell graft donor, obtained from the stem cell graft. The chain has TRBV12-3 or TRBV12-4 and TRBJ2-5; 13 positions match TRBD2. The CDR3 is CASSFGLAGEQTQYF. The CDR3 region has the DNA TGTGCCAGCAGTTTTGGACTAGCGGGAGAACAGACCCAGTACTTC.